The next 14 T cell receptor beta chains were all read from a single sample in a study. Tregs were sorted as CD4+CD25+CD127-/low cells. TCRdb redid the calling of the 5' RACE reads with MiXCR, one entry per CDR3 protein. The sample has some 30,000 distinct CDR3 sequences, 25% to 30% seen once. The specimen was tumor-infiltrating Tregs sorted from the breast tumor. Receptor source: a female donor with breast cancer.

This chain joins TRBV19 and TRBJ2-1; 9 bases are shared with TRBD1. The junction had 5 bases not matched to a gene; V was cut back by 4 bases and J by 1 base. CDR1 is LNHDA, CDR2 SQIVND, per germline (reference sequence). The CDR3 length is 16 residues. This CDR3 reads CASSNWGQGSYNEQFF. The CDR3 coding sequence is TGTGCCAGTAGTAACTGGGGACAGGGATCCTACAATGAGCAGTTCTTC.

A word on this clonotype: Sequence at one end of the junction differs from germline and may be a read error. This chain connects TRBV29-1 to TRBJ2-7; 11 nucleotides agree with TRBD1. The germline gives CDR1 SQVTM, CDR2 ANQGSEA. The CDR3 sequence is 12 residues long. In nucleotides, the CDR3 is TGCAGCGTTGAGGACAGGGGGCACGAGCGGTACTTC. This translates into CSVEDRGHERYF.

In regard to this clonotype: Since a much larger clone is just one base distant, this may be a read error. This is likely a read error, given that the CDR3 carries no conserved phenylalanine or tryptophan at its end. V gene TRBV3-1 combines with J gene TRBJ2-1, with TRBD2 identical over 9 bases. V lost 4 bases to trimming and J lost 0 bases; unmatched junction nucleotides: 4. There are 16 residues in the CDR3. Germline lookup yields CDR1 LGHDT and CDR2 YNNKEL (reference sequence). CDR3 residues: CASSPYSGSSYNEQFL. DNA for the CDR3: TGTGCCAGCAGCCCTTATAGCGGGAGCTCCTACAATGAGCAGTTCCTC.

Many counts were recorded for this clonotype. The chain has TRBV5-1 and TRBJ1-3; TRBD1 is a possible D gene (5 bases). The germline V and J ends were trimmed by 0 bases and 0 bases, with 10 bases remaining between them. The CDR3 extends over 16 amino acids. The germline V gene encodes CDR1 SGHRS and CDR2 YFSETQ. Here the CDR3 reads CASSLAGAISGNTIYF. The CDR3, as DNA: TGCGCCAGCAGCTTGGCCGGGGCCATCTCTGGAAACACCATATATTTT.

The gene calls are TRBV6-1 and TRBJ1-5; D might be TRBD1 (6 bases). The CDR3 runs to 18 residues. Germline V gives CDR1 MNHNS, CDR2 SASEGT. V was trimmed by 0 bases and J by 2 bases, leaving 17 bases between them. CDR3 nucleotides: TGTGCCAGCAGTGAAGCGCGCGGGCCTAGACAGGGCAATCAGCCCCAGCATTTT. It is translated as CASSEARGPRQGNQPQHF.

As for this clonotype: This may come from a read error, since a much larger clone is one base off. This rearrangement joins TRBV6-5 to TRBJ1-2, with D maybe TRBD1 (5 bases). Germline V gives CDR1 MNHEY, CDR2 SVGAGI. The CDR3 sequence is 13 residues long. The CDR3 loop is CASSHSGVYGYTF. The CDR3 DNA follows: TGTGCCAGCAGTCACTCGGGGGTTTATGGCTACACCTTC.

The CDR3 reads CASSPTRDSSNQPQHF. CDR3 in DNA: TGTGCCAGCAGCCCAACCCGCGACAGTAGCAATCAGCCCCAGCATTTT. V usage is TRBV7-8 and J usage is TRBJ1-5, with D possibly being TRBD1 (5 bases). V was clipped by 5 bases and J by 0 bases, with 14 bases between them. From germline, CDR1 is SGHVS and CDR2 FQNEAQ. This CDR3 comprises 16 residues. Full variable domain (rest looked up from reference TRBV7-8 and TRBJ1-5): GAGVSQSPRYKVAKRGQDVALRCDPISGHVSLFWYQQALGQGPEFLTYFQNEAQLDKSGLPSDRFFAERPEGSVSTLKIQRTQQEDSAVYLCASSPTRDSSNQPQHFGDGTRLSIL.

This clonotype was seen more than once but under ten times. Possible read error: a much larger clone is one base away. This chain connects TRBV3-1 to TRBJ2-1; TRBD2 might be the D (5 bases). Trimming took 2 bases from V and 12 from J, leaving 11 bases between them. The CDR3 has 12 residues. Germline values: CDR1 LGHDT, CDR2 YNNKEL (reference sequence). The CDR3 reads CASSQCQEAQFF. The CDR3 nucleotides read TGTGCCAGCAGCCAATGCCAGGAGGCGCAGTTCTTC.

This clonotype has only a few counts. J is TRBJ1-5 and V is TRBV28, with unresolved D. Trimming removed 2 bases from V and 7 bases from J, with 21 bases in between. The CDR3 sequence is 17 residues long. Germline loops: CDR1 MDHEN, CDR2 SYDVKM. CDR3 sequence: CASSLTALGWGIQPQHF. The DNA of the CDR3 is TGTGCCAGCAGTTTAACGGCCCTAGGGTGGGGAATACAGCCCCAGCATTTT.

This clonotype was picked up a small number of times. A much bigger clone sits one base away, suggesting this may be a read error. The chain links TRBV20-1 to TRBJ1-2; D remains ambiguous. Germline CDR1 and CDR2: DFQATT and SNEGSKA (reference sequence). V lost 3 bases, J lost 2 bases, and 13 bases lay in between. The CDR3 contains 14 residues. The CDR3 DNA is TGCAGTGCTAGTGAGGGTGGCAACAACTATGGCTACACCTTC. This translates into CSASEGGNNYGYTF.

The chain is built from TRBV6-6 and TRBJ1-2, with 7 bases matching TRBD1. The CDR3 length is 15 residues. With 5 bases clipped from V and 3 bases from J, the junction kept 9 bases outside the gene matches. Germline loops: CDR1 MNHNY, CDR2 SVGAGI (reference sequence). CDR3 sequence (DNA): TGTGCCAGCAGTCGGCCGGGACAGCATCACTATGGCTACACCTTC. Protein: CASSRPGQHHYGYTF.

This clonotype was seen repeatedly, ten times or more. CDR3: CSVRTLNTEAFF. The CDR3 coding sequence is TGCAGCGTTCGGACCCTGAACACTGAAGCTTTCTTT. The chain has TRBV29-1 and TRBJ1-1; D ambiguous. The V end lost 5 bases, the J end lost 0 bases, and 7 bases lay between the germline ends. The CDR3 has 12 amino acids. The germline V gene encodes CDR1 SQVTM and CDR2 ANQGSEA. Combining the CDR3 with reference TRBV29-1 and TRBJ1-1 gives the whole variable domain SAVISQKPSRDICQRGTSLTIQCQVDSQVTMMFWYRQQPGQSLTLIATANQGSEATYESGFVIDKFPISRPNLTFSTLTVSNMSPEDSSIYLCSVRTLNTEAFFGQGTRLTVV.

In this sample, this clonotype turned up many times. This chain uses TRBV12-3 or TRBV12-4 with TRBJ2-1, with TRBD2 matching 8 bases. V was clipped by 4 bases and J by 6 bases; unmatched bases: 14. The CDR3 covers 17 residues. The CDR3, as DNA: TGTGCCAGCAGTTCTTCTCCACTAGCGGCCGTTGGCAATGAGCAGTTCTTC. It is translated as CASSSSPLAAVGNEQFF.

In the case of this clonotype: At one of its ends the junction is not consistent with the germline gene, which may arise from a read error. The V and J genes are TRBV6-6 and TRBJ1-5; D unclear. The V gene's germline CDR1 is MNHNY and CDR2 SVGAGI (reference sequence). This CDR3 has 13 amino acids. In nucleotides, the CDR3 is TGTGCCAGCAATTACGGCCAGAGTCAGCCCCAGCATTTT. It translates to CASNYGQSQPQHF.